This T cell receptor (beta chain) was sequenced in a study of control samples from healthy donors and cancer patients. The assay was immunoSEQ multiplex PCR, and TCRdb's table has in-frame clones only and misses some. The sample contains about 21,000 clones, under 90% of which appear only once. Sequencing was done on a sample of PBMCs. The receptor comes from a man aged 60-69 years with colorectal cancer.

Written as DNA, the CDR3 is TGTGCCAGCAGCTTAGAGGAGTCGGGGGGGGCCATTTCAAATACGCAGTATTTT. This encodes CASSLEESGGAISNTQYF. The chain links TRBV7-9 to TRBJ2-3; 8 bases fit TRBD2. CDR3 length: 18 amino acids. J was trimmed by 7 bases and V by 1 base; bases with no gene match: 16. The germline V gene encodes CDR1 SEHNR and CDR2 FQNEAQ (reference sequence).